The entry below describes one TCR beta chain. This record comes from a study of blood T cell repertoires in COVID-19. For the study at large: COVID-19 samples, acute and convalescent, were from the United States, Italy and Spain. PBMCs, B-cell-depleted T cells, or T cells were the source of the cDNA or gDNA that made up the material.

In the authors' workflow: From reference gene primer amplification, estimates of nucleated cell counts were derived. Using immunoSEQ multiplex PCR, the repertoire was profiled, and TCRdb retains in-frame clones only, with some absent. Clone size and the V and J calls come from that table; the DNA yielded D and trimming. The sample has over 200,000 clones, around 80% seen once. The CDR3 spans 16 residues. This TCR was recovered from a human donor in a cohort sampled during active COVID-19. The rearrangement links TRBV21-1 to TRBJ2-7; TRBD1 reflects the table's D call only, with no check against the DNA. TRBV21-1 is listed as a pseudogene. The sequencing sample was made of peripheral blood. DNA for the CDR3: TGTGCCAGCAGAACGAGGACAGGGGTAATATTCTACGAGCAGTACTTC. Translated, it gives CASRTRTGVIFYEQYF.